This record covers a single TCR beta chain. Original data processing: Counts of nucleated cells, estimated from reference gene primer amplification, were obtained. Sequencing used immunoSEQ multiplex PCR; TCRdb keeps in-frame clones, though not all of them. V and J calls and clone size are those listed in that table; D and trimming were worked out from the DNA. The repertoire consists of 45,000 to 60,000 clones, with roughly four fifths occurring once and the leading ten covering around 8.2%. This entry is derived from a study of blood T cell repertoires in COVID-19. Study in general: Samples taken during acute and convalescent COVID-19 were collected in the United States, Italy and Spain. Sources were T cells, B-cell-depleted T cells, or PBMCs; the material itself was cDNA or gDNA.

CDR1 KGHDR and CDR2 SFDVKD come from the germline V gene. The CDR3 loop spans 17 amino acids. The V and J ends lost 1 base and 2 bases, in that order; junction bases with no gene match: 6. Sequences were obtained from peripheral blood. V usage is TRBV24-1 and J usage is TRBJ2-1, with TRBD2 identical over 8 bases. The TCR was taken from a woman of 80 years or more with acute or convalescent COVID-19. The CDR3 sequence: CATSDFTGGLTYNEQFF. The CDR3 nucleotides are TGTGCCACCAGTGATTTTACGGGGGGGCTAACCTACAATGAGCAGTTCTTC.